The 6 T cell receptor beta chains in this list originate from one sample, sequenced in a study of cytomegalovirus exposure and HLA in healthy donors listed by TCRdb under 2017. To prepare the library, the immunoSEQ multiplex PCR assay was applied. The multiplex PCR relied on a mix of 60 forward primers for TCR Vbeta segments and 13 reverse primers for TCR Jbeta segments. As stored in TCRdb, this immuneACCESS dataset retains in-frame rearrangements with V and J assigned. A fraction of the clones does not appear; measured against another copy, unresolved V genes explain less than half of the discrepancy, and the remainder lacks a known reason. Across this sample there are approximately 170,000 clones, with 83% seen only once. The ten most abundant clones make up about 4% of the sample. The sequenced sample consisted of PBMCs. The origin of the receptors is a middle-aged man in good health and CMV-seropositive.

This chain connects TRBV6-1 to TRBJ1-2; 7 bases align to TRBD1. After removal of 5 bases from V and 1 base from J, the junction contained 1 base not matched to a gene. The V gene's germline CDR1 is MNHNS and CDR2 SASEGT. This CDR3 spans 13 amino acids. CDR3 loop: CASSSGGNYGYTF. DNA of the CDR3: TGTGCCAGCAGTTCAGGGGGTAACTATGGCTACACCTTC.

This clone was observed a handful of times. This rearrangement joins TRBV28 to TRBJ2-7; 7 positions agree with TRBD1. The germline V gene encodes CDR1 MDHEN and CDR2 SYDVKM. The junction had 14 bases not matched to a gene; V was cut back by 8 bases and J by 7 bases. The CDR3 length is 14 residues. In DNA form, the CDR3 reads TGTGCCAGCCGCTACGGTGGGACAGCCTCAGAGCAGTACTTC. Amino acid sequence: CASRYGGTASEQYF. The entire variable domain, with the rest obtained from reference TRBV28 and TRBJ2-7, is as follows: DVKVTQSSRYLVKRTGEKVFLECVQDMDHENMFWYRQDPGLGLRLIYFSYDVKMKEKGDIPEGYSVSREKKERFSLILESASTNQTSMYLCASRYGGTASEQYFGPGTRLTVT.

The V call is TRBV5-1, the J call TRBJ1-1; 8 nucleotides align to TRBD1. CDR3 length equals 15 residues. Germline CDR1 reads SGHRS; CDR2 reads YFSETQ. Unmatched junction bases numbered 6, after V lost 4 bases and J lost 1 base. The CDR3: CASSTQGAGNTEAFF. As DNA, the CDR3 is TGCGCCAGCAGCACCCAGGGGGCGGGGAACACTGAAGCTTTCTTT.

The chain recombines TRBV15 with TRBJ2-3; 7 bases map to TRBD2. Germline CDR1 is LNHNV and CDR2 is YYDKDF (reference sequence). The CDR3 has 15 amino acids. J lost 1 base, V lost 4 bases, and 5 bases had no gene match. The CDR3 nucleotides read TGTGCCACCAGCATACGCGGGGGACGCACAGATACGCAGTATTTT. Encoded protein: CATSIRGGRTDTQYF.

As DNA, the CDR3 is TGTGCCAGCAGCTTGTACCGGGGGGCTATCTACGAGCAGTACTTC. It encodes CASSLYRGAIYEQYF. The genes are TRBV5-6 and TRBJ2-7; TRBD2 might be the D (7 bases). The CDR3 covers 15 residues. CDR1 and CDR2 (germline): SGHDT, YYEEEE. With 1 base removed from V and 3 bases from J, the gap between germline ends came to 14 bases.

V gene TRBV11-2 combines with J gene TRBJ2-7, with 9 nucleotides matching TRBD1. CDR1 and CDR2 from the germline V gene are SGHAT and FQNNGV. V dropped 0 bases and J dropped 4; count of bases not matched to a gene: 4. The length of the CDR3 is 15 residues. CDR3 sequence reads: CASSLEGTGNYEQYF. The CDR3 nucleotides read TGTGCCAGCAGCTTAGAAGGGACAGGGAATTACGAGCAGTACTTC.